This T cell receptor beta chain originates from a study of blood T cells in healthy people across ages. Study results and caveats: Per million T cells, TCR beta diversity dropped about linearly as age rose. TCR beta diversity correlated strongly with naive T cell percentage.

Of note for this clonotype: Its specificity is not known.

A minimum of 6 micrograms of total RNA was extracted per sample. Sample-barcoded 5' priming and a J-beta primer mix drove a second PCR of roughly 6 to 12 cycles. Each cDNA was tagged by a template-switch adaptor containing 12 random nucleotides. One entry per CDR3 protein results from TCRdb running MiXCR on the 5' RACE reads. The table lists hundreds of thousands of distinct CDR3 sequences, around 43% of them singletons. V gave up 3 bases and J gave up 4 bases; unmatched junction bases: 2. The CDR3 is 13 amino acids. Germline lookup yields CDR1 SGHRS and CDR2 YFSETQ. This TCR was recovered from a man in his fifties or sixties in good health. Sequencing used blood. V usage is TRBV5-1 and J usage is TRBJ2-5; 8 nucleotides align to TRBD1. In DNA form, the CDR3 reads TGCGCCAGCAGCTGGACAGGGACAGAGACCCAGTACTTC. It codes for CASSWTGTETQYF.